This TCR beta chain came from a study of vaccination effects on CD4 cells after COVID-19. V was shortened by 4 bases and J by 4 bases, with 14 bases between the two germline ends. CDR1 is SGHRS and CDR2 is YFSETQ in the germline V gene. The CDR3 length is 14 residues. Following culture for under 12 days, CD4+ T cells were isolated. The data were produced by immunoSEQ multiplex PCR, yet TCRdb's version contains in-frame clones alone and is incomplete. The sample has 50,000 to 70,000 clones; approximately 70% are singletons. This clone has only a few counts. What it binds is not known. The input for sequencing was CD4+ T cells from PBMCs cultured without peptide, taken before COVID-19 vaccination. The clonotype originates from a human donor who had a prior SARS-CoV-2 infection. This chain connects TRBV5-1 to TRBJ1-1; possible D gene TRBD1, 6 bases. The CDR3 nucleotides read TGCGCCAGCAGCCCCCGGACAGCGAGCACTGAAGCTTTCTTT. Encoded protein: CASSPRTASTEAFF. The entire variable domain, with the rest obtained from reference TRBV5-1 and TRBJ1-1, is as follows: KAGVTQTPRYLIKTRGQQVTLSCSPISGHRSVSWYQQTPGQGLQFLFEYFSETQRNKGNFPGRFSGRQFSNSRSEMNVSTLELGDSALYLCASSPRTASTEAFFGQGTRLTVV.